Reported below is one T cell receptor (beta chain). Its target is unknown. Expressed TCRB transcripts were sequenced because the entire RNA isolate underwent reverse transcription. Assay: immunoSEQ multiplex PCR; the TCRdb copy retains only in-frame clones and omits some. This sample has roughly 170,000 clones, with around 13% found just once. Each of the CD4+ naive, central memory, regulatory and stem cell-like memory populations was sorted via CD45RO/CCR7/CD25/CD127/CD95/CD27. The record originates from a study of beta chain features in type 1 diabetes. Across the whole study: Regarding age, gender and cell yields, patients proved similar to healthy donors. Study-wide findings and caveats: Reduced insertions and increased deletions marked VDJ junctions in type 1 diabetes patients. Patients' naive, central memory and Treg TCRB repertoires seemed closer to one another than those of healthy donors.

V lost 3 bases and J 4 bases, leaving 5 bases between the germline ends. Germline lookup yields CDR1 DFQATT and CDR2 SNEGSKA (reference sequence). This CDR3 has 11 amino acids. The clonotype originates from a woman aged 18-30 years in good health. The sequenced sample consisted of central memory CD4+ T cells from blood. The V and J genes are TRBV20-1 and TRBJ2-3; D is undetermined. DNA for the CDR3: TGCAGTGCTAGTCGGGCAGATACGCAGTATTTT. Translation: CSASRADTQYF.